These 32 T cell receptor beta chains share one sample of origin, sequenced in a study of blood T cell repertoires in COVID-19. The method was immunoSEQ multiplex PCR; TCRdb's version includes in-frame clones alone and lacks a portion of them. The profile covers approximately 70,000 clones, with under 80% appearing a single time and over 50% taken by the ten largest. The sequenced sample was PBMCs or T cells enriched from blood (not recorded which). These receptors were collected from a woman in her sixties who had been exposed to COVID-19.

This clone was seen just once. The chain has TRBV9 and TRBJ2-5, with D perhaps matching TRBD2 (5 bases). Germline V gene data show CDR1 as SGDLS and CDR2 as YYNGEE. V was clipped by 3 bases and J by 1 base, with 10 bases between them. The CDR3 sequence is 14 residues long. Here the CDR3 DNA reads TGTGCCAGCAGCGGGTCGGGGTTCCAAGAGACCCAGTACTTC. Translation: CASSGSGFQETQYF.

The DNA of the CDR3 is TGCAGCGTTGAAGAGGGCATGAACACTGAAGCTTTCTTT. Its translation is CSVEEGMNTEAFF. The J gene is TRBJ1-1, the V gene TRBV29-1; unclear D gene. V was shortened by 0 bases and J by 0 bases, with 5 bases between the two germline ends. Looked up from germline, CDR1 is SQVTM and CDR2 is ANQGSEA. The CDR3 covers 13 residues.

This chain connects TRBV6-6 to TRBJ2-4; TRBD2 aligns across 8 bases. The germline V gene encodes CDR1 MNHNY and CDR2 SVGAGI (reference sequence). J lost 2 bases, V lost 2 bases, and 5 bases had no gene match. The length of the CDR3 is 16 residues. The CDR3 region has the DNA TGTGCCAGCAGTTACGGACGGGGGGGCTCCAAAAACATTCAGTACTTC. Translated, it gives CASSYGRGGSKNIQYF.

The genes are TRBV15 and TRBJ1-3; D might be TRBD1 (6 bases). Germline V gene data show CDR1 as LNHNV and CDR2 as YYDKDF (reference sequence). The CDR3 has 15 residues. Trimming pared 5 bases from V and 4 bases from J, leaving 15 bases between. The CDR3 region has the DNA TGTGCCACCAGCGGCTCGGGGGGGCCGGGAAACACCATATATTTT. Amino acids: CATSGSGGPGNTIYF. The whole variable domain, remainder taken from reference TRBV15 and TRBJ1-3, is DAMVIQNPRYQVTQFGKPVTLSCSQTLNHNVMYWYQQKSSQAPKLLFHYYDKDFNNEADTPDNFQSRRPNTSFCFLDIRSPGLGDTAMYLCATSGSGGPGNTIYFGEGSWLTVV.

This chain joins TRBV7-8 and TRBJ1-5; D not certain. The V end lost 2 bases, the J end lost 0 bases, and 5 bases lay between the germline ends. The CDR3 consists of 14 residues. Germline lookup yields CDR1 SGHVS and CDR2 FQNEAQ. For the CDR3, the DNA is TGTGCCAGCAGCTTACCAGATAGCAATCAGCCCCAGCATTTT. Its translation: CASSLPDSNQPQHF.

In DNA form, the CDR3 reads TGTGCCACCAGTGGGGTCCGGGGGGGAGCTTTCTTT. Its protein is CATSGVRGGAFF. The chain combines TRBV24-1 with TRBJ1-1, with D possibly being TRBD1 (5 bases). This CDR3 spans 12 amino acids. CDR1 is KGHDR and CDR2 is SFDVKD in the germline V gene. Trimming cost V 5 bases and J 10 bases, with 13 bases left between them.

The chain recombines TRBV6-5 with TRBJ1-2, with D maybe TRBD1 (5 bases). The ends were cut back, 10 bases at V and 6 bases at J, with 24 bases in the middle. The CDR3 is made up of 15 amino acids. Germline V gene data show CDR1 as MNHEY and CDR2 as SVGAGI. Here the CDR3 DNA reads TGTGCCATCCCCCCTACAGCACAAACGGGGGATGGCTACACCTTC. Translating it yields CAIPPTAQTGDGYTF.

At least ten counts were recorded for this clone. This sequence joins TRBV15 and TRBJ2-1; maybe TRBD2 (6 bases). Trimming took off 0 bases at V and 6 bases at J, with 12 bases between the two ends. Germline lookup yields CDR1 LNHNV and CDR2 YYDKDF (reference sequence). There are 15 residues in the CDR3. In nucleotides, the CDR3 is TGTGCCACCAGCAGAGATCTTTTGGGGGGCAATGAGCAGTTCTTC. It codes for CATSRDLLGGNEQFF.

A few counts support this clone. The chain recombines TRBV24-1 with TRBJ1-4, with D perhaps matching TRBD1 (5 bases). This CDR3 has 18 amino acids. From germline, CDR1 is KGHDR and CDR2 SFDVKD. Trimming took off 0 bases at V and 6 bases at J, with 19 bases between the two ends. The chain's CDR3 is CATSDLHSQGRGDEKLFF. The CDR3 DNA sequence: TGTGCCACCAGTGATTTGCATAGTCAGGGCCGTGGGGATGAAAAACTGTTTTTT.

Concerning this clone itself: The junction differs from germline at one of its ends, possibly a read error. The chain combines TRBV18 with TRBJ1-6; unclear D gene. From germline, CDR1 is KGHSH and CDR2 LQKENI. The CDR3 loop spans 14 amino acids. The CDR3 region is CASSPVASDSPLHF. CDR3 nucleotides: TGTGCCAGTTCACCAGTTGCAAGCGATTCACCCCTCCACTTT.

V gene TRBV7-9 combines with J gene TRBJ2-4; TRBD2 aligns across 12 bases. The CDR3 is 15 residues long. Germline V lookup: CDR1 SEHNR, CDR2 FQNEAQ (reference sequence). The J segment lost 9 bases and the V segment lost 5 bases, leaving 8 bases of the junction unmatched. The chain's CDR3 is CASSGSTSGSAIQYF. The CDR3 nucleotides are TGTGCCAGCAGCGGGTCGACTAGCGGGAGTGCCATTCAGTACTTC.

The genes are TRBV6-5 and TRBJ1-2, with TRBD1 as a possible D gene (5 bases). The CDR3 has 13 amino acids. Per germline, CDR1 MNHEY and CDR2 SVGAGI. V was clipped by 6 bases and J by 5 bases, with 13 bases between them. The CDR3 DNA sequence: TGTGCCAGCAGGGGCGGGGCAGGGTATGGCTACACCTTC. Translation: CASRGGAGYGYTF.

The chain uses TRBV7-2 and TRBJ1-2, with 9 bases aligning to TRBD1. Germline V CDR1 and CDR2: SGHTA, FQGNSA. This CDR3 comprises 15 residues. The V and J ends lost 5 bases and 8 bases, in that order; junction bases with no gene match: 12. The CDR3 coding sequence is TGTGCCAGCAGCCCGGAGGGACAGGGTATAACCGGCTACACCTTC. The encoded protein is CASSPEGQGITGYTF.

This clone was detected only a few times. A read error may account for a junction end that differs from germline. The DNA for the CDR3 is TGTGCTAGTGCTCAGGGCCCTAACGATGGCTACACCTTC. Its translation: CASAQGPNDGYTF. The chain joins TRBV12-5 to TRBJ1-2; weak D call: TRBD1 (5 bases). This CDR3 spans 13 amino acids. In germline, CDR1 is LGHNT, CDR2 FRNRAP.

V is TRBV18 and J is TRBJ1-4; the match to TRBD1 covers 9 bases. The germline CDR1 and CDR2 sequences are KGHSH and LQKENI. Unmatched junction bases numbered 8, after V lost 2 bases and J lost 10 bases. The CDR3 totals 15 residues. This CDR3 is CASSPSRDRVGKLFF. The CDR3 nucleotides are TGTGCCAGCTCACCAAGTCGGGACAGGGTCGGAAAACTGTTTTTT.

This CDR3 is CASSFRDSFNYGYTF. Here the CDR3 DNA reads TGTGCCAGCAGCTTCCGAGACAGTTTTAACTATGGCTACACCTTC. The rearrangement uses TRBV5-6 and TRBJ1-2; D is perhaps TRBD1 (5 bases). CDR1 is SGHDT, CDR2 YYEEEE, per germline. CDR3 length: 15 residues. Trimming cost V 2 bases and J 1 base, with 12 bases left between them.

The chain links TRBV2 to TRBJ2-6; 7 nucleotides match TRBD1. The V segment lost 7 bases and the J segment 4 bases; nucleotides outside the gene matches: 10. The CDR3 is made up of 16 amino acids. The germline gives CDR1 SNHLY, CDR2 FYNNEI. The DNA of the CDR3 is TGTGCCAGCACTCGGGACAGTAGTAGAGGGGCCAACGTCCTGACTTTC. Protein sequence: CASTRDSSRGANVLTF.

This chain connects TRBV28 to TRBJ2-3; 8 nucleotides match TRBD2. V gave up 11 bases and J gave up 8 bases; unmatched junction bases: 15. CDR3 length equals 14 residues. CDR1 and CDR2 from the germline V gene are MDHEN and SYDVKM. This CDR3 reads CASGGGLAHRTQYF. The CDR3 DNA sequence: TGTGCCTCCGGGGGGGGACTCGCACATCGTACGCAGTATTTT.

V and J are TRBV5-1 and TRBJ1-1; a possible D gene is TRBD1 (5 bases). The CDR3 spans 13 residues. From germline, CDR1 is SGHRS and CDR2 YFSETQ. V lost 4 bases to trimming and J lost 8 bases, with 15 bases between them. In DNA form, the CDR3 reads TGCGCCAGCAGCCTGGGGACTCTTAGGGAAGCTTTCTTT. Its protein product is CASSLGTLREAFF.

The chain carries TRBV20-1 and TRBJ2-5, with D possibly TRBD1 on 6 matching bases. The CDR3 contains 11 residues. V lost 6 bases and J lost 3, with 8 bases in between. Germline CDR1 reads DFQATT; CDR2 reads SNEGSKA (reference sequence). The CDR3 here is CSARQEETQYF. In DNA, the CDR3 is TGCAGTGCGAGACAGGAAGAGACCCAGTACTTC.

The V call is TRBV7-8, the J call TRBJ2-1; D might be TRBD1 (6 bases). The CDR3 totals 14 residues. Trimming cost V 8 bases and J 10 bases, with 21 bases left between them. Per germline, CDR1 SGHVS and CDR2 FQNEAQ. The CDR3 DNA is TGTGCCAGCTCGGTGACAGGACTCCCACCGGAGCAGTTCTTC. This sequence encodes CASSVTGLPPEQFF.

This rearrangement joins TRBV7-9 to TRBJ2-3; TRBD2 matches 10 bases. With V trimmed by 1 base and J by 0 bases, 4 bases remained unmatched. This CDR3 comprises 17 residues. Germline V CDR1 and CDR2: SEHNR, FQNEAQ (reference sequence). CDR3 coding DNA: TGTGCCAGCAGCTTAGAGCGGGGGGGTCTCAGCACAGATACGCAGTATTTT. Encoded protein: CASSLERGGLSTDTQYF.

This chain connects TRBV21-1 to TRBJ2-3; the table's D call, TRBD1, was not checked against the DNA. TRBV21-1 is assigned pseudogene status. The CDR3 extends over 17 amino acids. CDR3: CASSNADSPISTDTQYF. The CDR3 nucleotides read TGTGCCAGCAGCAACGCCGACAGTCCTATCAGCACAGATACGCAGTATTTT.

The count of this clone is one. V is TRBV28 and J is TRBJ1-5; maybe TRBD1 (5 bases). The CDR3 runs to 16 residues. Germline V CDR1 and CDR2: MDHEN, SYDVKM. Trimming stripped 5 bases from V and 8 bases from J, with 22 bases between. The CDR3 sequence is CASSHVASGVMKPQHF. CDR3 DNA: TGTGCCAGCAGTCACGTCGCGTCGGGGGTGATGAAGCCCCAGCATTTT.

This rearrangement joins TRBV29-1 to TRBJ2-2, with TRBD2 identical over 7 bases. The CDR3 covers 14 residues. The germline CDR1 and CDR2 sequences are SQVTM and ANQGSEA. V lost 3 bases, J lost 3 bases, and 4 bases stayed unmatched. CDR3 sequence reads: CSVEAGVDTGELFF. For the CDR3, the DNA is TGCAGCGTTGAGGCGGGAGTAGACACCGGGGAGCTGTTTTTT.

The V call is TRBV5-1, the J call TRBJ2-7, with D perhaps matching TRBD2 (8 bases). Per the germline V gene, CDR1 is SGHRS and CDR2 is YFSETQ. V was cut by 4 bases and J by 5 bases, with 22 bases left in between. CDR3 length equals 16 residues. The DNA for the CDR3 is TGCGCCAGCAGCGTCGGGTCGGGAGGGGGCTTCGACGAGCAGTACTTC. Translated, it gives CASSVGSGGGFDEQYF. Using reference TRBV5-1 and TRBJ2-7 for the parts outside the CDR3, the full variable domain is KAGVTQTPRYLIKTRGQQVTLSCSPISGHRSVSWYQQTPGQGLQFLFEYFSETQRNKGNFPGRFSGRQFSNSRSEMNVSTLELGDSALYLCASSVGSGGGFDEQYFGPGTRLTVT.

Concerning this clone itself: The junction departs from the called germline gene at one end, perhaps through a read error. The chain combines TRBV28 with TRBJ2-2, with D tentatively TRBD2 (7 bases). This CDR3 spans 11 amino acids. Germline V gene data show CDR1 as MDHEN and CDR2 as SYDVKM. The CDR3 loop reads CASSSRGGLFF. The DNA of the CDR3 is TGTGCCAGCAGTTCGAGGGGGGGGCTGTTTTTT.

This clone was observed a handful of times. CDR3 protein: CASRTTGTGSYEQYF. The CDR3 nucleotides read TGTGCCAGCAGAACCACCGGGACAGGGTCCTACGAGCAGTACTTC. The chain recombines TRBV6-6 with TRBJ2-7, with 9 bases identical to TRBD1. With 6 bases clipped from V and 1 base from J, the junction kept 7 bases outside the gene matches. The CDR3 is made up of 15 amino acids. Per germline, CDR1 MNHNY and CDR2 SVGAGI (reference sequence).

The V and J genes are TRBV19 and TRBJ1-1, with a weak D call TRBD1 (5 bases). V lost 6 bases, J lost 11 bases, and 16 bases lay in between. The V gene's germline CDR1 is LNHDA and CDR2 SQIVND (reference sequence). The CDR3 runs 12 residues. CDR3 sequence: CASSGTRVSAFF. CDR3 coding DNA: TGTGCCAGTAGCGGGACTCGCGTATCGGCTTTCTTT.

The table lists this clone with a few counts. The V and J genes are TRBV7-2 and TRBJ2-7; 7 bases are shared with TRBD1. The CDR3 is 15 residues long. Trimming removed 5 bases from V and 0 bases from J; junction bases left unmatched: 7. Germline V CDR1 and CDR2: SGHTA, FQGNSA. The CDR3 DNA reads TGTGCCAGCAGCCTGGGACAGAGTTACTCCTACGAGCAGTACTTC. Amino acids: CASSLGQSYSYEQYF.

The chain uses TRBV6-5 and TRBJ2-1; weak D call: TRBD2 (5 bases). The CDR3 runs to 14 residues. The germline V gene encodes CDR1 MNHEY and CDR2 SVGAGI. V was cut by 7 bases and J by 7 bases, with 17 bases left in between. DNA for the CDR3: TGTGCCAGCAACCGAGCGGCCCGAAGGAATGAGCAGTTCTTC. This sequence encodes CASNRAARRNEQFF.

The chain joins TRBV11-2 to TRBJ2-1; D uncertain. There are 14 residues in the CDR3. The V end was cut by 0 bases, the J end by 9 bases, with 12 bases between. The germline V gene encodes CDR1 SGHAT and CDR2 FQNNGV. CDR3 region: CASSLDLLGSEQFF. The CDR3 DNA reads TGTGCCAGCAGCTTAGATCTGCTAGGCAGTGAGCAGTTCTTC.